This TCR beta chain was recovered during a study of STAT5B mutations in CD4+ large granular lymphocyte leukemia. The CDR3 runs to 15 residues. Germline CDR1 GTSNPN, CDR2 SVGIG (reference sequence). V was shortened by 4 bases and J by 2 bases, with 12 bases between the two germline ends. Measured with immunoSEQ multiplex PCR; TCRdb has only the in-frame clones, and not every one. The sample contains about 30,000 clones, around 66% of which appear only once. This clone came up a few times. The sequence derives from a human donor in good health. This chain connects TRBV30 to TRBJ1-6, with a tentative D call TRBD1 (6 bases). Input material: CD4+ T cells from blood buffy coats. As DNA, the CDR3 is TGTGCCTGGAACGACCGGGACACCTATAATTCACCCCTCCACTTT. It specifies CAWNDRDTYNSPLHF.